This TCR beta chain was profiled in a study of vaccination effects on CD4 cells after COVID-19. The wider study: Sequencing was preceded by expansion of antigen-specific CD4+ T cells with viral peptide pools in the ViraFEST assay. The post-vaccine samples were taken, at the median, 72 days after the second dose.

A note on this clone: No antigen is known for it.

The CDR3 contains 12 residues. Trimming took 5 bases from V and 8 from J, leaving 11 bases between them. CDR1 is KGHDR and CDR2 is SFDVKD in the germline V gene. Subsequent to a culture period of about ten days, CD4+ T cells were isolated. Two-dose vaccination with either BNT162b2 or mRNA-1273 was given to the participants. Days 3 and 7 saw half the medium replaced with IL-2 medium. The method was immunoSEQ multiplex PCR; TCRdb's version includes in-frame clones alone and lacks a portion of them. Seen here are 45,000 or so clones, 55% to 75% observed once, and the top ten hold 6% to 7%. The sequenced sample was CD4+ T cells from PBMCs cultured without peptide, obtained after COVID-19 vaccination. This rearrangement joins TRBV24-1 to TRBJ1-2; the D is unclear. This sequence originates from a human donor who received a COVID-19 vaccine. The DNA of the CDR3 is TGTGCCACCAGTGCTGGGGTGAAGGGCTACACCTTC. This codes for CATSAGVKGYTF.